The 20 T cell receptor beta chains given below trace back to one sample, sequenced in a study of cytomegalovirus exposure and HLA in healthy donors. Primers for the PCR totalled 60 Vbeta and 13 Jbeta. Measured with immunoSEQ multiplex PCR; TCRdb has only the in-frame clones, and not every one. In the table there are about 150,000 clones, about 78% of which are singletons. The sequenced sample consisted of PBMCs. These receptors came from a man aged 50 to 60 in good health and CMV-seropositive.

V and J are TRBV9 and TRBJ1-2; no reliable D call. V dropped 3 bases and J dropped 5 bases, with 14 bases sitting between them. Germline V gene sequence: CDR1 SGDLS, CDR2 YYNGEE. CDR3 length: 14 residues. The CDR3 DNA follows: TGTGCCAGCAGCGGAGCTGGCGGAAGATATGGCTACACCTTC. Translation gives CASSGAGGRYGYTF.

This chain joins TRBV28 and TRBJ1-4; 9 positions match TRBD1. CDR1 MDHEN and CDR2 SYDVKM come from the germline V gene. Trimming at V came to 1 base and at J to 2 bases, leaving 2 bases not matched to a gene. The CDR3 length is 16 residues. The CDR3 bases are TGTGCCAGCAGTTTATTTGGGACAGGGACTAATGAAAAACTGTTTTTT. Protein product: CASSLFGTGTNEKLFF.

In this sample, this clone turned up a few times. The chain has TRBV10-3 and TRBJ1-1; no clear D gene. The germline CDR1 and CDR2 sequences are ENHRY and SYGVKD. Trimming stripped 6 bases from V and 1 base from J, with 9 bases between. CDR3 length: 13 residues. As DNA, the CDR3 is TGTGCCATCAGCGGCCGGGGGAACACTGAAGCTTTCTTT. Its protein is CAISGRGNTEAFF.

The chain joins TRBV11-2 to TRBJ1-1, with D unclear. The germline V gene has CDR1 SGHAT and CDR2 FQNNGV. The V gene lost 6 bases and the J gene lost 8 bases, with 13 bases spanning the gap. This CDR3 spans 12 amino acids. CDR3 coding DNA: TGTGCCAGCAGTCTTCTCCCAGTAGAAGCTTTCTTT. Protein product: CASSLLPVEAFF. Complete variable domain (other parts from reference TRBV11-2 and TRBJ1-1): EAGVAQSPRYKIIEKRQSVAFWCNPISGHATLYWYQQILGQGPKLLIQFQNNGVVDDSQLPKDRFSAERLKGVDSTLKIQPAKLEDSAVYLCASSLLPVEAFFGQGTRLTVV.

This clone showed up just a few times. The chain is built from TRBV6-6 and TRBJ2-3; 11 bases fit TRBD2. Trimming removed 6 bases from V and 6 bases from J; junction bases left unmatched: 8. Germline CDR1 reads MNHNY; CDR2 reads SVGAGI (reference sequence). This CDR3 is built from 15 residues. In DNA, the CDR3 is TGTGCCAGCAGCTATTCTAGCGGGGGGAGGGATACGCAGTATTTT. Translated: CASSYSSGGRDTQYF.

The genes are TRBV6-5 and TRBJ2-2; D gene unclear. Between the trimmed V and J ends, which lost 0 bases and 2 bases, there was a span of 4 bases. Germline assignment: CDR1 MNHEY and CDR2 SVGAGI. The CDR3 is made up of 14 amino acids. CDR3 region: CASSYSYNTGELFF. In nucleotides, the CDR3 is TGTGCCAGCAGTTACTCCTATAACACCGGGGAGCTGTTTTTT.

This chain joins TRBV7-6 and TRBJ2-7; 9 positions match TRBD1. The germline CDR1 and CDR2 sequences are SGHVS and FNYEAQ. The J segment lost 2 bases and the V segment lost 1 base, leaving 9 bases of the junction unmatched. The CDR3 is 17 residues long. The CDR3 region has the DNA TGTGCCAGCAGCTTAGGGGGGGGGACAGGGCCTCCCTACGAGCAGTACTTC. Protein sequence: CASSLGGGTGPPYEQYF.

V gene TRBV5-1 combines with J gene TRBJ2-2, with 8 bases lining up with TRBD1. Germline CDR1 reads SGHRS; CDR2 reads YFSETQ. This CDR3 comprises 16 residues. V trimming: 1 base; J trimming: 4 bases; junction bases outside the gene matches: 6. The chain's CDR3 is CASSLSGQGSTGELFF. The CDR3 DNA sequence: TGCGCCAGCAGCTTGAGTGGACAGGGAAGCACCGGGGAGCTGTTTTTT.

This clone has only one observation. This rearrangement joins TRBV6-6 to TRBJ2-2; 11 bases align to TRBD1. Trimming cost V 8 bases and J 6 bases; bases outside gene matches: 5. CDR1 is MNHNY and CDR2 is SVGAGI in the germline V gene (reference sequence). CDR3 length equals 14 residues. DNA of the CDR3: TGTGCCAGCCGGACAGGGGGCTTGGCCGGGGAGCTGTTTTTT. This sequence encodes CASRTGGLAGELFF.

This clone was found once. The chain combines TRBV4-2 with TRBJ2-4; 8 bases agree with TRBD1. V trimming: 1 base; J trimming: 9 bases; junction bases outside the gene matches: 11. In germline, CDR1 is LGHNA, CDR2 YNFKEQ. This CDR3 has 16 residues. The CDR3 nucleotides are TGTGCCAGCAGCCAAGCAGTGGGGACAGGTCCTACCATTCAGTACTTC. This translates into CASSQAVGTGPTIQYF.

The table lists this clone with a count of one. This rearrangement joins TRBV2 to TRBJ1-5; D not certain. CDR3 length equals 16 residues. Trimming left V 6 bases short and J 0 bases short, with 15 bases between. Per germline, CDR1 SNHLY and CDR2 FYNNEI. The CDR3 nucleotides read TGTGCCAGCAGCGCCGTGACACGAAGTAGCAATCAGCCCCAGCATTTT. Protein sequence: CASSAVTRSSNQPQHF.

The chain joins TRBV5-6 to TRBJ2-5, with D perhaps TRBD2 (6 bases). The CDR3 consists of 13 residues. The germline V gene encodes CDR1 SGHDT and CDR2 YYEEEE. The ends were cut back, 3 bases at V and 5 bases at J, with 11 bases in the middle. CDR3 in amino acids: CASSWTGGETQYF. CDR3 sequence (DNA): TGTGCCAGCAGCTGGACTGGAGGGGAGACCCAGTACTTC. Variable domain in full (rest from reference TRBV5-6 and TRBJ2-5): DAGVTQSPTHLIKTRGQQVTLRCSPKSGHDTVSWYQQALGQGPQFIFQYYEEEERQRGNFPDRFSGHQFPNYSSELNVNALLLGDSALYLCASSWTGGETQYFGPGTRLLVL.

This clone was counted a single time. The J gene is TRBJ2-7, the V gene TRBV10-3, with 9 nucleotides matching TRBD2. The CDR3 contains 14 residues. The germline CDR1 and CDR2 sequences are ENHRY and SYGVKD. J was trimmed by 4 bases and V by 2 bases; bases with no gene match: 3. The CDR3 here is CAISELAGRYEQYF. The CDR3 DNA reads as TGTGCCATCAGTGAGCTAGCGGGGAGGTACGAGCAGTACTTC.

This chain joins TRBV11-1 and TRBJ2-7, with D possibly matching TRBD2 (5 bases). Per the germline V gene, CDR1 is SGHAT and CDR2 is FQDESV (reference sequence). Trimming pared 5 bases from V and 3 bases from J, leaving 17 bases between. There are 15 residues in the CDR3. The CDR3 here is CASSPPASGDYEQYF. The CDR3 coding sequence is TGTGCCAGCAGCCCGCCCGCTTCCGGGGACTACGAGCAGTACTTC.

Here the CDR3 reads CASSAQGGTEAFF. CDR3 coding DNA: TGTGCCAGCAGTGCTCAAGGGGGCACTGAAGCTTTCTTT. The rearrangement links TRBV6-4 to TRBJ1-1; TRBD1 is a possible D gene (6 bases). Per the germline V gene, CDR1 is MRHNA and CDR2 is SNTAGT. The ends were cut back, 4 bases at V and 4 bases at J, with 10 bases in the middle. CDR3 length: 13 amino acids.

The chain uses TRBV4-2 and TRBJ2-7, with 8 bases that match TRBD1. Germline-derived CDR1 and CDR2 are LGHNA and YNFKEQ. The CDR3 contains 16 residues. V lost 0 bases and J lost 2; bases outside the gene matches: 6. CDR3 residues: CASSQDRDRLTYEQYF. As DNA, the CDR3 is TGTGCCAGCAGCCAAGATCGGGACAGGTTAACCTACGAGCAGTACTTC.

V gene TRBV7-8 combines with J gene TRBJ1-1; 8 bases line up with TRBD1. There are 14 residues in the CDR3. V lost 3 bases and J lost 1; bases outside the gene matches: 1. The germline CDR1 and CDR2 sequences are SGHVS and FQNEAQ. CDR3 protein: CASSFDRGNTEAFF. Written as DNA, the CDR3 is TGTGCCAGCAGCTTCGACAGGGGGAACACTGAAGCTTTCTTT.

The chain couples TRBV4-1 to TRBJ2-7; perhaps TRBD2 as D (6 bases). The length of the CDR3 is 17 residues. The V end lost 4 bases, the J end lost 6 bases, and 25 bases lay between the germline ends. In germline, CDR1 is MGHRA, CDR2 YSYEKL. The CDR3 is CASSPQKGGALPREQYF. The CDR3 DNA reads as TGCGCCAGCAGCCCCCAGAAAGGCGGGGCCCTCCCCCGCGAGCAGTACTTC.

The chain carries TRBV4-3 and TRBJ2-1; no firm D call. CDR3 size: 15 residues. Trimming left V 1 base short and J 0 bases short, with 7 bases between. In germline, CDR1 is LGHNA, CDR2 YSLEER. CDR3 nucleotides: TGCGCCAGCAGCCAAGGGAGCAGCTCCTACAATGAGCAGTTCTTC. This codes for CASSQGSSSYNEQFF.

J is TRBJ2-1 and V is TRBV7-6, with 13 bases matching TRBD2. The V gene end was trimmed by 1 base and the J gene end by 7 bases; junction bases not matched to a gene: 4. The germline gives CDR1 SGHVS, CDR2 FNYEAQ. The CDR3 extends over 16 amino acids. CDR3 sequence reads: CASSLGLLAGGNEQFF. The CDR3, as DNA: TGTGCCAGCAGCTTAGGTTTACTAGCGGGAGGGAATGAGCAGTTCTTC.